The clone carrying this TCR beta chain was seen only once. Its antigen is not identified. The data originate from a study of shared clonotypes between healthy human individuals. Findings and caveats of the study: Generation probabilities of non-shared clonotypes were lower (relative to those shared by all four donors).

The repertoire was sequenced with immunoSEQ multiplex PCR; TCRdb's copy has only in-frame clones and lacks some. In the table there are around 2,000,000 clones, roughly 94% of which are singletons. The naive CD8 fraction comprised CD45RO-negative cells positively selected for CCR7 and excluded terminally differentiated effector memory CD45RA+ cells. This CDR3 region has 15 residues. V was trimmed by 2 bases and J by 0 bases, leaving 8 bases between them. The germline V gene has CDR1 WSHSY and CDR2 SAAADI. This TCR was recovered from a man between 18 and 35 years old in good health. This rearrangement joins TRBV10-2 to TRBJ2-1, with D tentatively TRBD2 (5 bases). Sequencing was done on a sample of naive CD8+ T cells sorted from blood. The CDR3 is CASSEGESSYNEQFF. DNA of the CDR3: TGCGCCAGCAGTGAGGGGGAGAGCTCCTACAATGAGCAGTTCTTC.